The clone carrying this TCR beta chain appeared once. Clones were read by immunoSEQ multiplex PCR, and TCRdb kept only the in-frame ones, dropping some. The sample consists of 140,000 to 150,000 clones, around 90% of them appearing once. V was trimmed by 2 bases and J by 5 bases, leaving 13 bases between them. CDR1 is MGHRA and CDR2 is YSYEKL in the germline V gene. This CDR3 region has 14 residues. The data stem from a study of blood T cell repertoires in COVID-19. The sample comprised PBMCs or T cells enriched from blood (not recorded which). The genes are TRBV4-1 and TRBJ2-7, with D perhaps TRBD2 (5 bases). This clonotype was obtained from a woman between 40 and 55 years old who had been exposed to COVID-19. The chain's CDR3 is CASSQISGGNEQYF. For the CDR3, the DNA is TGCGCCAGCAGCCAAATATCAGGAGGAAACGAGCAGTACTTC.